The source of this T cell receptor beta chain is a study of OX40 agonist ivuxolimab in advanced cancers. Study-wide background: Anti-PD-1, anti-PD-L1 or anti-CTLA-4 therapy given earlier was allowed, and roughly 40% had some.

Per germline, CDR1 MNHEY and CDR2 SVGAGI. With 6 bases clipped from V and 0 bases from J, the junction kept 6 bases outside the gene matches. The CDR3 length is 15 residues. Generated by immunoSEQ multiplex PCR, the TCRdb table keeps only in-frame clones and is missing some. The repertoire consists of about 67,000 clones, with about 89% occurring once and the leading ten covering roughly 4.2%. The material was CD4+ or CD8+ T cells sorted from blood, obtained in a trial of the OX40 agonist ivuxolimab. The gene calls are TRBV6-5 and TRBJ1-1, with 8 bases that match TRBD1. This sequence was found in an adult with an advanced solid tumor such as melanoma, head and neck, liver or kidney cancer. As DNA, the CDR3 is TGTGCCAGCAGCTCGGACAGGGTTATGAACACTGAAGCTTTCTTT. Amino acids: CASSSDRVMNTEAFF.